This T cell receptor (beta chain) was observed in a study of vaccination effects on CD4 cells after COVID-19. Whole-study context: Of the BNT162b2 and mRNA-1273 vaccines, participants received two doses of one or the other.

Antigen-specific CD4+ T cells were expanded (with viral peptide pools) by the ViraFEST assay ahead of sequencing. CD4+ T cell isolation took place after 10 days of culture. A PCR test confirmed that the person had SARS-CoV-2 infection between March and December 2020. To note about this clone: Antigen specificity is unknown.

CDR1 is MNHEY and CDR2 is SMNVEV in the germline V gene (reference sequence). There are 15 residues in the CDR3. V dropped 3 bases and J dropped 7; count of bases not matched to a gene: 7. Sequenced by immunoSEQ multiplex PCR; TCRdb stores in-frame clones only, minus some. The table shows approximately 24,000 clones, with around 77% occurring only once. The chain combines TRBV27 with TRBJ2-7, with 12 bases identical to TRBD2. The input for sequencing was CD4+ T cells from PBMCs cultured with SARS-CoV-2 spike peptides, taken before COVID-19 vaccination. The sequence came from a human donor who had a prior SARS-CoV-2 infection. In DNA, the CDR3 is TGTGCCAGCAGTTTTAGACTAGCGGGAGCGGTAGAGCAGTACTTC. It specifies CASSFRLAGAVEQYF.